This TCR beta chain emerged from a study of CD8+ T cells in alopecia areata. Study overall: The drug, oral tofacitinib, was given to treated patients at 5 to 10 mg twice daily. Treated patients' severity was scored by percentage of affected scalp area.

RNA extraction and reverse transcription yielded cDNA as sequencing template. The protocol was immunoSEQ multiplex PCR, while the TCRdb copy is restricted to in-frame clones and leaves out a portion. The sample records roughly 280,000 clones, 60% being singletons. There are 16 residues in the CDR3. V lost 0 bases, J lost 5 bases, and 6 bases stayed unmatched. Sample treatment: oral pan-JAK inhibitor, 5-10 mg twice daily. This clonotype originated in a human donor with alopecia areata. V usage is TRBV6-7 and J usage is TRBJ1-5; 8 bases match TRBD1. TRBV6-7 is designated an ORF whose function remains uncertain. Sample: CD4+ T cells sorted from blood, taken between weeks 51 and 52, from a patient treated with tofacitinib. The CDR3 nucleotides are TGTGCCAGCAGTTACTCGGACAGGGTAGCGGATCAGCCCCAGCATTTT. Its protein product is CASSYSDRVADQPQHF.